This T cell receptor (beta chain) comes out of a study of chemoradiotherapy in HPV16-positive cancers. At the level of the study: A couple of HPV16-positive patients' cells yielded candidate HPV-specific clones and common motifs. Findings and limits, study-wide: The functional HPV-specific definition rests on just a couple of HPV16-positive patients. Better recurrence-free survival went with HPV-responsive T-cell expansion in HPV16-positive patients. Non-HPV-specific T cells did not expand in tumors during treatment, whereas candidate HPV-specific clones and E7-related motifs did.

Sequencing was performed with immunoSEQ multiplex PCR; in TCRdb, only in-frame clones are kept and a portion is missing. The sample lists approximately 9,700 clones; around 80% were seen once. Regarding this clone: Its matching antigen is unknown.

With 3 bases removed from V and 0 bases from J, the gap between germline ends came to 12 bases. The germline gives CDR1 SGHDN, CDR2 FVKESK. The CDR3 length is 17 residues. V and J are TRBV14 and TRBJ2-6; a possible D gene is TRBD2 (6 bases). This TCR came from a human donor with HPV-associated anogenital cancer. This sample comprised tumor tissue, obtained from a patient who underwent chemoradiotherapy. The CDR3 coding sequence is TGTGCCAGCAGCCATCTGGGACTCGACTCTGGGGCCAACGTCCTGACTTTC. Protein sequence: CASSHLGLDSGANVLTF.